This TCR beta chain was identified in a study of tumor-infiltrating lymphocytes in primary liver carcinoma. Study observations and caveats: Tumor specimens were characterized by a significantly higher top-250-clone fraction than blood (p = 0.039).

As to this clonotype: What it binds is unknown.

Co-extracting RNA and DNA was done with about 20-34 mg of unsorted bulk tissue as input. Surgery removed the patients' primary liver carcinoma. All tumor specimens exceeded 90% viable tumor cells. Germline V gene lookup returns CDR1 MDHEN and CDR2 SYDVKM. There are 18 residues in the CDR3. With a constant-region primer, TCR beta cDNA was made from approximately 500 ng of total RNA. It was through three nested multiplex PCR rounds of slightly modified ARM-PCR that TCR beta libraries arose. TRBV1-TRBV30 forward primers paired with a C-beta reverse primer were used in the first two PCR rounds, which ran around 10 cycles each. One entry per CDR3 protein results from TCRdb running MiXCR on the multiplex PCR reads. The table lists roughly 100,000 distinct CDR3 sequences, about two thirds of them singletons, with less than 15% in the top ten.

The sequence was obtained from a woman in her sixties or seventies with primary liver carcinoma and hepatitis B virus infection. The sample was liver tumor tissue from sampling region 2. Subset: tumor region T2, inferior pole. The chain is built from TRBV28 and TRBJ2-1, with TRBD2 identical over 7 bases. CDR3 region: CTIRLWGGRSSSYNEQFF. The CDR3 nucleotides are TGTACCATTCGACTCTGGGGGGGACGGTCTAGCTCCTACAATGAGCAGTTCTTC.